This TCR beta chain emerged from a study of T cells after yellow fever vaccination. The CDR3 extends over 12 amino acids. In germline, CDR1 is SGHTA, CDR2 FQGNSA. Study observations and caveats: A faster peak, day 5 versus 15, was reached by the weaker secondary response.

One entry per CDR3 protein results from TCRdb running MiXCR on the 5' RACE reads. Of about 340,000 distinct CDR3 sequences listed, about 4% are singletons. Regarding this clonotype: Its specificity is not known.

The J gene is TRBJ2-3, the V gene TRBV7-2; D is possibly TRBD2 (5 bases). The specimen was PBMCs, collected 5 days after the yellow fever booster vaccination. The sequence was obtained from a man aged 18 to 30 who received the YFV17D yellow fever vaccine. The CDR3 DNA sequence: TGTGGAGTGGGCGGGCGCGGAGATACGCAGTATTTT. Residues: CGVGGRGDTQYF. Full variable domain (remainder filled in from reference TRBV7-2 and TRBJ2-3): GAGVSQSPSNKVTEKGKDVELRCDPISGHTALYWYRQSLGQGLEFLIYFQGNSAPDKSGLPSDRFSAERTGGSVSTLTIQRTQQEDSAVYLCGVGGRGDTQYFGPGTRLTVL.